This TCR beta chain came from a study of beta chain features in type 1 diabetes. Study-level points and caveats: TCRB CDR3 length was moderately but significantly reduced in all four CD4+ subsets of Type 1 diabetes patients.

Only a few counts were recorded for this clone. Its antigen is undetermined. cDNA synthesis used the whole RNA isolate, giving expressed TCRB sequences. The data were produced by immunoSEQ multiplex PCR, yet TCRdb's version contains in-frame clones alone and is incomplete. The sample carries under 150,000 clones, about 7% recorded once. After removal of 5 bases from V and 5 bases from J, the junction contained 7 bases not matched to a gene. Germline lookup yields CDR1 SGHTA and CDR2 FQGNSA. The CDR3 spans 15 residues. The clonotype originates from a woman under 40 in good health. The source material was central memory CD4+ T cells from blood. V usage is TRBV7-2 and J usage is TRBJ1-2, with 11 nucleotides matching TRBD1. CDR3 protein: CASSGRGQGDYGYTF. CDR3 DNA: TGTGCCAGCAGCGGCAGGGGACAGGGGGATTATGGCTACACCTTC.